This T cell receptor (beta chain) stems from a study of shared clonotypes between healthy human individuals. Study overall: Plates per donor: three CD4 naive, three CD4 memory, two CD8 naive, one CD8 memory.

Positively selected for CCR7, the CD45RO-negative cells used as naive CD8 cells excluded terminally differentiated effector memory CD45RA+ cells. TCRdb's table, derived via immunoSEQ multiplex PCR, lists solely in-frame clones and lacks some. The data show roughly 2,000,000 clones, about 95% seen once. Trimming left V 1 base short and J 6 bases short, with 12 bases between. Germline V gene lookup returns CDR1 SGHTA and CDR2 FQGTGA. The CDR3 spans 14 residues. V and J are TRBV7-3 and TRBJ1-1, with D perhaps TRBD1 (5 bases). The material sequenced was naive CD8+ T cells sorted from blood. The clonotype was recovered from a man between 18 and 29 years old in good health. The CDR3 bases are TGTGCCAGCAGCTTAATGGGGCCCCCCGCTGAAGCTTTCTTT. It translates to CASSLMGPPAEAFF. The variable domain in full, with the rest retrieved from reference TRBV7-3 and TRBJ1-1, is GAGVSQTPSNKVTEKGKYVELRCDPISGHTALYWYRQSLGQGPEFLIYFQGTGAADDSGLPNDRFFAVRPEGSVSTLKIQRTERGDSAVYLCASSLMGPPAEAFFGQGTRLTVV.